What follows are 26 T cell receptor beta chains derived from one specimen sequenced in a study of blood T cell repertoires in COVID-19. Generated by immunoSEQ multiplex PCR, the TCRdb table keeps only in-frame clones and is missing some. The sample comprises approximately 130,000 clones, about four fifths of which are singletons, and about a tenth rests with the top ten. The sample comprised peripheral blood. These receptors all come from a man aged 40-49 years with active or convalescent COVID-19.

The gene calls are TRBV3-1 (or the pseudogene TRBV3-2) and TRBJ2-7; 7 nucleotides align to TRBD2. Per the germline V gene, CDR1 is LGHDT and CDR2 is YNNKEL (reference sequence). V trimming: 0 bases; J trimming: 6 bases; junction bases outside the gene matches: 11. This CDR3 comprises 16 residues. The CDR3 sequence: CASSQDMIAGGSEQYF. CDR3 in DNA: TGTGCCAGCAGCCAAGATATGATAGCGGGCGGTTCCGAGCAGTACTTC.

The CDR3 coding sequence is TGTGCCAGCAGCCGGGAGCAAGGTCGCTCAGATACGCAGTATTTT. Translated, it gives CASSREQGRSDTQYF. The chain employs TRBV5-4 and TRBJ2-3; D perhaps matches TRBD2 (6 bases). Trimming removed 4 bases from V and 4 bases from J, with 16 bases in between. Germline CDR1 reads SGHNT; CDR2 reads YYREEE (reference sequence). This CDR3 is built from 15 residues.

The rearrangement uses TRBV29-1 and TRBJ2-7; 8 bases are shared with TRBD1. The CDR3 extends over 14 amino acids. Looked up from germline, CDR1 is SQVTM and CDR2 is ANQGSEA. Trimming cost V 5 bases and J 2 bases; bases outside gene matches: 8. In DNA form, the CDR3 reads TGCAGCGTTCCCTCCGGGACAGGACCCTACGAGCAGTACTTC. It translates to CSVPSGTGPYEQYF.

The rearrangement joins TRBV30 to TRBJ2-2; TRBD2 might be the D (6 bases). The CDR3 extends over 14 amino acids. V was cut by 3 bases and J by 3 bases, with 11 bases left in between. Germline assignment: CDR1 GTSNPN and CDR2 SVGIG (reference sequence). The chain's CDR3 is CAWRGGTYTGELFF. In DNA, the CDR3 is TGTGCCTGGAGAGGAGGGACGTACACCGGGGAGCTGTTTTTT.

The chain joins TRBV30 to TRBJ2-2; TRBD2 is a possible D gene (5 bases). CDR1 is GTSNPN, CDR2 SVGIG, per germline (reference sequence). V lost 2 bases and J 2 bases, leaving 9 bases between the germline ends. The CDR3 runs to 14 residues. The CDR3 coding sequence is TGTGCCTGGAGTAGGACTTTAAACACCGGGGAGCTGTTTTTT. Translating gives CAWSRTLNTGELFF.

The CDR3 DNA is TGTGCCAGCAGCGTAGAAGGGACAACCACCGGGGAGCTGTTTTTT. As protein: CASSVEGTTTGELFF. The V gene is TRBV9, the J gene TRBJ2-2; the D gene is possibly TRBD1 (6 bases). CDR1 is SGDLS and CDR2 is YYNGEE in the germline V gene. This CDR3 is 15 amino acids long. V shed 0 bases and J shed 4 bases, with 10 bases lying between them.

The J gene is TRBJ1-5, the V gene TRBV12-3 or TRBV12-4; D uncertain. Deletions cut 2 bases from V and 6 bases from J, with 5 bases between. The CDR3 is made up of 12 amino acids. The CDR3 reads CASSLLRQPQHF. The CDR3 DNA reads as TGTGCCAGCAGTTTACTGCGTCAGCCCCAGCATTTT.

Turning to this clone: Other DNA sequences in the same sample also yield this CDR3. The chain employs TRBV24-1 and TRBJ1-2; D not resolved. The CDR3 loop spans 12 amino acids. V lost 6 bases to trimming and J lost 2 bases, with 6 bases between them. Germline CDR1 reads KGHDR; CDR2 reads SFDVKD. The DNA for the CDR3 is TGTGCCACCAGTCCGGGGAACTATGGCTACACCTTC. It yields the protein CATSPGNYGYTF.

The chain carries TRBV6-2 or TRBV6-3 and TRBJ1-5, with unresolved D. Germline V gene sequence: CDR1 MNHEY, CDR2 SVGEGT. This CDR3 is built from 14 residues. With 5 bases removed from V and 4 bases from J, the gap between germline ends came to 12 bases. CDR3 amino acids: CASSQASRNQPQHF. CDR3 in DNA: TGTGCCAGCAGTCAAGCCTCCCGGAATCAGCCCCAGCATTTT.

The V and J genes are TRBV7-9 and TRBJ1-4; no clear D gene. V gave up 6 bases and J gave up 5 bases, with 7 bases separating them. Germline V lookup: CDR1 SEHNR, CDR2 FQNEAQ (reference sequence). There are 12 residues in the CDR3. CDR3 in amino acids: CASSPLNEKLFF. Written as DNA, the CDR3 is TGTGCCAGCAGTCCACTAAATGAAAAACTGTTTTTT.

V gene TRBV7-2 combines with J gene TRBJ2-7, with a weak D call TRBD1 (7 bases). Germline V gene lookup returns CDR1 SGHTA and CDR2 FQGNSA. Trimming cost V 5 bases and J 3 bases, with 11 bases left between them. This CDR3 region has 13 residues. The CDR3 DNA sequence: TGTGCCAGCAGCCGACAGGGAGGCTACGAGCAGTACTTC. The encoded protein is CASSRQGGYEQYF.

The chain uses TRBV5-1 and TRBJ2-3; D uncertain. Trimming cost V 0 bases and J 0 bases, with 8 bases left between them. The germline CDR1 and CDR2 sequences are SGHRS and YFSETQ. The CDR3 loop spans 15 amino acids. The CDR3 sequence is CASSLVGLSTDTQYF. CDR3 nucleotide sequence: TGCGCCAGCAGCTTGGTCGGGTTAAGCACAGATACGCAGTATTTT.

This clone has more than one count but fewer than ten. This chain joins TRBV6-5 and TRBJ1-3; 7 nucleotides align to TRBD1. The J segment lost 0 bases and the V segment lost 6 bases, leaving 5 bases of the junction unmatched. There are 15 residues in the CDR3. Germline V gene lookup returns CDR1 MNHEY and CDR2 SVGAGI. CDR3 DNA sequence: TGTGCCAGCAGCTCGGGACAGCACTCTGGAAACACCATATATTTT. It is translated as CASSSGQHSGNTIYF.

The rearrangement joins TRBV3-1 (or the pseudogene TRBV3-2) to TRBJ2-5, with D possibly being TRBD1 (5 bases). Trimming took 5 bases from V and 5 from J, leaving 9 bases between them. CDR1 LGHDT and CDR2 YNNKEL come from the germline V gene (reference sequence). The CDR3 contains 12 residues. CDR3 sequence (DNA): TGTGCCAGCAGCTCTCCAGGGGAGACCCAGTACTTC. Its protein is CASSSPGETQYF.

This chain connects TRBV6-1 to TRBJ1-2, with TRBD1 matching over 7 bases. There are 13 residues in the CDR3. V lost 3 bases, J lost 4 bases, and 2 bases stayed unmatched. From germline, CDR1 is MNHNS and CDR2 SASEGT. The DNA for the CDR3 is TGTGCCAGCAGTGAGACAGGGACCTATGGCTACACCTTC. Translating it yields CASSETGTYGYTF.

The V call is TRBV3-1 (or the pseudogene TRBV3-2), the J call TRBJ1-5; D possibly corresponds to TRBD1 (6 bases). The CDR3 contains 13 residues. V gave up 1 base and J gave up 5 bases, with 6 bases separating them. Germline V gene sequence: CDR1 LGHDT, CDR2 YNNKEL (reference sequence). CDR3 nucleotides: TGTGCCAGCAGCCAAGCAGGGGATCAGCCCCAGCATTTT. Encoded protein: CASSQAGDQPQHF.

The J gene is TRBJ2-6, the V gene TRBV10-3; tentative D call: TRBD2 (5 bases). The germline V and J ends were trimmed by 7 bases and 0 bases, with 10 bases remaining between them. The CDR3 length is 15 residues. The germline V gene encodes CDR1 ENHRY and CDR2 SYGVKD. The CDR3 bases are TGTGCCATCAAGGCAGGACTCTCTGGGGCCAACGTCCTGACTTTC. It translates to CAIKAGLSGANVLTF.

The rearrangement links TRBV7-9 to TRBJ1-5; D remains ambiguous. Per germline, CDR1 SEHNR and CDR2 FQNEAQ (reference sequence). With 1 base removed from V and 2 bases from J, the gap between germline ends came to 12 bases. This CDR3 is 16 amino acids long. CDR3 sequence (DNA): TGTGCCAGCAGCTTAGGGGCCCTGGGAGGCAATCAGCCCCAGCATTTT. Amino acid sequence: CASSLGALGGNQPQHF.

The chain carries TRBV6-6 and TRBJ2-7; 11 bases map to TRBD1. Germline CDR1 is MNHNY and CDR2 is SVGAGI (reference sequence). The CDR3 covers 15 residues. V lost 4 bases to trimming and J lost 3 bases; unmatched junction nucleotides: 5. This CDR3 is CASSSPGTGGYEQYF. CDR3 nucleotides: TGTGCCAGCAGTTCCCCCGGGACAGGGGGCTACGAGCAGTACTTC.

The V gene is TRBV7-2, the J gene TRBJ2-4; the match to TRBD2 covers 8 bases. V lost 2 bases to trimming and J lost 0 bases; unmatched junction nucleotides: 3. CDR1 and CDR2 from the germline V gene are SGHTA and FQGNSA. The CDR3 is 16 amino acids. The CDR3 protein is CASSLLSGGAKNIQYF. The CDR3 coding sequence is TGTGCCAGCAGCTTACTAAGCGGGGGAGCCAAAAACATTCAGTACTTC.

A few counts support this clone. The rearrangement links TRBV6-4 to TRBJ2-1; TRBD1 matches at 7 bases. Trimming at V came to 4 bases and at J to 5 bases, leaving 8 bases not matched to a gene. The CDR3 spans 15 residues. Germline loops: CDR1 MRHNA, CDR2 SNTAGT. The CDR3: CASSAETGSNNEQFF. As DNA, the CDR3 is TGTGCCAGCAGTGCTGAGACAGGGTCTAACAATGAGCAGTTCTTC.

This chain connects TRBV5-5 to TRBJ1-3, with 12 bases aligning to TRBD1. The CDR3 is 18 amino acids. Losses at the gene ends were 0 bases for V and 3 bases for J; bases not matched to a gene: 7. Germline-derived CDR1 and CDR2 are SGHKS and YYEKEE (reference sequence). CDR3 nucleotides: TGTGCCAGCAGCTTGGCCGGGACAGGGGGCTTGGGTGGAAACACCATATATTTT. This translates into CASSLAGTGGLGGNTIYF.

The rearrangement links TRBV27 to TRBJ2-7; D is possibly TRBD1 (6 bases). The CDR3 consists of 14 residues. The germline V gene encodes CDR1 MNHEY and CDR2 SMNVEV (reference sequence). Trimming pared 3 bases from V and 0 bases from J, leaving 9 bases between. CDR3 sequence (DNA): TGTGCCAGCAGTTTGCCGGGACACTCCTACGAGCAGTACTTC. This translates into CASSLPGHSYEQYF.

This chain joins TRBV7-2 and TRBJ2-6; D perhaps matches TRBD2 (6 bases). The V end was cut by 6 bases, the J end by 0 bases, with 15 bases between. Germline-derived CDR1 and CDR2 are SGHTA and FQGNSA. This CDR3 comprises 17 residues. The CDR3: CASRIDGGFSGANVLTF. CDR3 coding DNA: TGTGCCAGCAGGATAGACGGGGGATTCTCTGGGGCCAACGTCCTGACTTTC. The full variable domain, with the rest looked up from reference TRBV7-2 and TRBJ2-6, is GAGVSQSPSNKVTEKGKDVELRCDPISGHTALYWYRQSLGQGLEFLIYFQGNSAPDKSGLPSDRFSAERTGGSVSTLTIQRTQQEDSAVYLCASRIDGGFSGANVLTFGAGSRLTVL.

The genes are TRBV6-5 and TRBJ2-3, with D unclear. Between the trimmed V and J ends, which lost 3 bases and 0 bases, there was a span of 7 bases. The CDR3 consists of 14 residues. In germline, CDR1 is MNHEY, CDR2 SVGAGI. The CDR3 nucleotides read TGTGCCAGCAGTTATCGGGTTAGCACAGATACGCAGTATTTT. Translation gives CASSYRVSTDTQYF.

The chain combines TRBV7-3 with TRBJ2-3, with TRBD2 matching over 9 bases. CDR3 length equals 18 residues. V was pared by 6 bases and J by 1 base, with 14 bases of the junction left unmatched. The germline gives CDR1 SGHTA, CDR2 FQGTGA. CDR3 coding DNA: TGTGCCAGCAGTCGACTAGCGGACCTAGCAATGGGCACAGATACGCAGTATTTT. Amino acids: CASSRLADLAMGTDTQYF.